These 27 T cell receptor beta chains came from one sample sequenced in a study of T cell responses to AZD1222 COVID-19 vaccine. Assay: immunoSEQ multiplex PCR; the TCRdb copy retains only in-frame clones and omits some. Of about 100,000 clones in the sample, around nine tenths were seen once. The sample in question was peripheral blood, obtained on day 0 of AZD1222 vaccination. Every receptor here comes from an adult in good health.

This clone has a handful of counts. The V gene is TRBV19, the J gene TRBJ2-1; 7 bases are a match to TRBD2. The CDR3 runs 16 residues. Germline V lookup: CDR1 LNHDA, CDR2 SQIVND (reference sequence). Trimming took 3 bases from V and 9 from J; bases not matched to a gene: 14. The CDR3 nucleotides read TGTGCCAGTAGTATTCGGCGAACTCGGGGCGGGAGTGAGCAGTTCTTC. It translates to CASSIRRTRGGSEQFF.

V usage is TRBV9 and J usage is TRBJ2-1; 9 bases are shared with TRBD2. This CDR3 spans 15 amino acids. Germline CDR1 and CDR2: SGDLS and YYNGEE. The junction had 4 bases not matched to a gene; V was cut back by 2 bases and J by 4 bases. CDR3 sequence: CASSVGLATYNEQFF. The CDR3 nucleotides are TGTGCCAGCAGCGTCGGACTAGCGACTTACAATGAGCAGTTCTTC.

Only a few counts were recorded for this clone. The chain is built from TRBV6-2 or TRBV6-3 and TRBJ2-7, with 8 bases identical to TRBD2. The CDR3 is made up of 13 amino acids. V trimming: 2 bases; J trimming: 3 bases; junction bases outside the gene matches: 0. Looked up from germline, CDR1 is MNHEY and CDR2 is SVGEGT. The CDR3 region has the DNA TGTGCCAGCAGTTACGCGGGGGGCTACGAGCAGTACTTC. As protein: CASSYAGGYEQYF.

This chain uses TRBV6-2 or TRBV6-3 with TRBJ2-1, with a tentative D call TRBD1 (5 bases). This CDR3 is built from 12 residues. Germline lookup yields CDR1 MNHEY and CDR2 SVGEGT. V was cut by 2 bases and J by 13 bases, with 12 bases left in between. CDR3 sequence: CASSYTRTSQFF. The CDR3 DNA reads TGTGCCAGCAGTTACACCCGGACAAGTCAGTTCTTC.

This rearrangement joins TRBV12-3 or TRBV12-4 to TRBJ1-1; no clear D. CDR3 length equals 12 residues. Trimming pared 3 bases from V and 6 bases from J, leaving 8 bases between. The CDR3 sequence is CASSFIGAEAFF. CDR3 DNA: TGTGCCAGCAGTTTTATCGGAGCTGAAGCTTTCTTT.

This rearrangement joins TRBV19 to TRBJ1-5; TRBD1 matches at 8 bases. V shed 5 bases and J 6 bases; nucleotides not matched to a gene: 3. Per germline, CDR1 LNHDA and CDR2 SQIVND (reference sequence). The length of the CDR3 is 13 residues. CDR3 sequence: CASSYRGSQPQHF. CDR3 in DNA: TGTGCCAGTAGTTACAGGGGGAGTCAGCCCCAGCATTTT.

The chain uses TRBV11-2 and TRBJ2-7, with TRBD1 matching over 7 bases. J lost 3 bases, V lost 7 bases, and 3 bases had no gene match. Germline loops: CDR1 SGHAT, CDR2 FQNNGV. This CDR3 contains 12 residues. The DNA for the CDR3 is TGTGCCAGCACGACAGGGCTCTACGAGCAGTACTTC. It specifies CASTTGLYEQYF.

V usage is TRBV2 and J usage is TRBJ2-1; perhaps D is TRBD1 or TRBD2 (5 bases each). V was shortened by 5 bases and J by 3 bases, with 17 bases between the two germline ends. The CDR3 extends over 16 amino acids. Germline CDR1 and CDR2: SNHLY and FYNNEI. CDR3 residues: CASSLYRDGYYNEQFF. The CDR3 DNA reads TGTGCCAGCAGTTTATACCGGGACGGGTACTACAATGAGCAGTTCTTC.

The V and J genes are TRBV10-3 and TRBJ2-3, with 10 bases fitting TRBD2. The CDR3 is 16 amino acids. Unmatched junction bases numbered 6, after V lost 6 bases and J lost 0 bases. From germline, CDR1 is ENHRY and CDR2 SYGVKD. In DNA form, the CDR3 reads TGTGCCATCAGCCGAATGACTAGCGGGAGCACAGATACGCAGTATTTT. Translating it yields CAISRMTSGSTDTQYF.

The J gene is TRBJ1-1, the V gene TRBV29-1, with D perhaps matching TRBD1 (5 bases). The V end was cut by 6 bases, the J end by 8 bases, with 16 bases between. In germline, CDR1 is SQVTM, CDR2 ANQGSEA. CDR3 size: 12 residues. The CDR3 DNA sequence: TGCAGCGTCCGGGGGGGGATTGCCGAAGCTTTCTTT. It specifies CSVRGGIAEAFF.

The chain has TRBV10-3 and TRBJ1-2; D is possibly TRBD1 (5 bases). There are 14 residues in the CDR3. Germline-derived CDR1 and CDR2 are ENHRY and SYGVKD. The V end lost 1 base, the J end lost 2 bases, and 8 bases lay between the germline ends. CDR3 loop: CAISELGQNYGYTF. As DNA, the CDR3 is TGTGCCATCAGTGAGTTGGGGCAGAACTATGGCTACACCTTC.

The V and J genes are TRBV5-1 and TRBJ1-4, with 7 bases lining up with TRBD1. CDR3 length: 16 residues. Trimming took 2 bases from V and 8 from J; bases not matched to a gene: 12. The V gene's germline CDR1 is SGHRS and CDR2 YFSETQ. The CDR3 sequence is CASSFRVQGMREKLFF. The CDR3 DNA reads as TGCGCCAGCAGCTTCCGAGTACAGGGGATGAGAGAAAAACTGTTTTTT.

The chain links TRBV7-3 to TRBJ1-1; a weak D match, TRBD1 (5 bases). The CDR3 sequence is 14 residues long. The germline V gene has CDR1 SGHTA and CDR2 FQGTGA. V was clipped by 2 bases and J by 4 bases, with 11 bases between them. The CDR3 spells CASSLSRQTTEAFF. CDR3 nucleotide sequence: TGTGCCAGCAGCTTATCTAGACAGACCACTGAAGCTTTCTTT.

The chain carries TRBV5-1 and TRBJ2-7; D tentatively reads TRBD1 or TRBD2 (6 bases each). Per the germline V gene, CDR1 is SGHRS and CDR2 is YFSETQ. The CDR3 totals 14 residues. Between the trimmed V and J ends, which lost 4 bases and 4 bases, there was a span of 15 bases. The CDR3 loop is CASSTEGVSYEQYF. In DNA, the CDR3 is TGCGCCAGCAGCACGGAGGGGGTTTCTTACGAGCAGTACTTC.

The CDR3 loop is CASSVGDRGIGGYTF. DNA for the CDR3: TGTGCCAGCAGCGTAGGGGACAGGGGGATCGGTGGCTACACCTTC. This chain joins TRBV9 and TRBJ1-2; 11 bases agree with TRBD1. CDR3 size: 15 residues. With 0 bases clipped from V and 7 bases from J, the junction kept 5 bases outside the gene matches. Germline lookup yields CDR1 SGDLS and CDR2 YYNGEE.

The chain carries TRBV10-3 and TRBJ2-1; no clear D. Germline V CDR1 and CDR2: ENHRY, SYGVKD. The CDR3 runs 11 residues. The ends were cut back, 2 bases at V and 7 bases at J, with 3 bases in the middle. CDR3 DNA: TGTGCCATCAGTGAGAGGAATGAGCAGTTCTTC. Translation gives CAISERNEQFF.

The V call is TRBV11-2, the J call TRBJ2-5, with TRBD2 matching 8 bases. This CDR3 has 15 residues. Trimming took 2 bases from V and 4 from J; bases not matched to a gene: 6. Looked up from germline, CDR1 is SGHAT and CDR2 is FQNNGV. CDR3 sequence: CASSLQHRGGETQYF. The CDR3 DNA reads as TGTGCCAGCAGCTTACAGCATCGGGGGGGAGAGACCCAGTACTTC. The full variable domain, its missing parts supplied by reference TRBV11-2 and TRBJ2-5, is EAGVAQSPRYKIIEKRQSVAFWCNPISGHATLYWYQQILGQGPKLLIQFQNNGVVDDSQLPKDRFSAERLKGVDSTLKIQPAKLEDSAVYLCASSLQHRGGETQYFGPGTRLLVL.

The chain combines TRBV6-5 with TRBJ2-1; D may be TRBD1 (5 bases). CDR1 is MNHEY and CDR2 is SVGAGI in the germline V gene. This CDR3 has 14 residues. The V gene lost 5 bases and the J gene lost 7 bases, with 15 bases spanning the gap. CDR3 DNA sequence: TGTGCCAGCAGTCCCCAGGGTGGCGGTAATGAGCAGTTCTTC. Translated: CASSPQGGGNEQFF.

The chain combines TRBV25-1 with TRBJ1-5, with 7 bases identical to TRBD1. CDR1 is MGHDK, CDR2 SYGVNS, per germline. V trimming: 2 bases; J trimming: 5 bases; junction bases outside the gene matches: 0. The CDR3 totals 13 residues. CDR3 amino acids: CASSETGDQPQHF. In DNA form, the CDR3 reads TGTGCCAGCAGTGAAACAGGGGATCAGCCCCAGCATTTT.

This chain's CDR3 is CASRTNNEQFF. Here the CDR3 DNA reads TGCGCCAGCCGGACGAACAATGAGCAGTTCTTC. V is TRBV5-1 and J is TRBJ2-1; no clear D. Germline CDR1 reads SGHRS; CDR2 reads YFSETQ. Trimming pared 7 bases from V and 5 bases from J, leaving 7 bases between. The CDR3 is 11 amino acids.

V is TRBV5-4 and J is TRBJ2-7; D may be TRBD1 (5 bases). In germline, CDR1 is SGHNT, CDR2 YYREEE (reference sequence). The CDR3 extends over 15 amino acids. The V end was cut by 4 bases, the J end by 2 bases, with 16 bases between. In nucleotides, the CDR3 is TGTGCCAGCAGCAGGGGCCGTGGCAGTACCTACGAGCAGTACTTC. It specifies CASSRGRGSTYEQYF.

The CDR3 DNA reads TGTGCCAGCAGTGTTGGGACAGGGAGCAATGAGCAGTTCTTC. Protein: CASSVGTGSNEQFF. This chain joins TRBV2 and TRBJ2-1; 9 bases map to TRBD1. Unmatched junction bases numbered 4, after V lost 4 bases and J lost 6 bases. The CDR3 totals 14 residues. Per the germline V gene, CDR1 is SNHLY and CDR2 is FYNNEI.

The V and J genes are TRBV6-5 and TRBJ1-3; no clear D. The CDR3 runs to 13 residues. The V gene lost 11 bases and the J gene lost 2 bases, with 13 bases spanning the gap. The germline CDR1 and CDR2 sequences are MNHEY and SVGAGI. CDR3: CAGQEHPGNTIYF. CDR3 bases: TGTGCCGGTCAGGAACATCCTGGAAACACCATATATTTT.

The CDR3 protein is CAISESERGTTYEQYF. The DNA for the CDR3 is TGTGCCATCAGTGAGTCGGAGCGGGGGACTACCTACGAGCAGTACTTC. The rearrangement links TRBV10-3 to TRBJ2-7, with TRBD2 matching over 8 bases. The junction had 6 bases not matched to a gene; V was cut back by 0 bases and J by 2 bases. Looked up from germline, CDR1 is ENHRY and CDR2 is SYGVKD. The CDR3 covers 16 residues.

The DNA of the CDR3 is TGTGCCAGTAGTTACAGGGAATCCTACGAGCAGTACTTC. Protein sequence: CASSYRESYEQYF. The rearrangement uses TRBV19 and TRBJ2-7, with TRBD1 as a possible D gene (6 bases). The CDR3 sequence is 13 residues long. The V and J ends lost 5 bases and 1 base respectively, with 9 bases between them. Germline lookup yields CDR1 LNHDA and CDR2 SQIVND (reference sequence). Full variable domain (missing parts from reference TRBV19 and TRBJ2-7): DGGITQSPKYLFRKEGQNVTLSCEQNLNHDAMYWYRQDPGQGLRLIYYSQIVNDFQKGDIAEGYSVSREKKESFPLTVTSAQKNPTAFYLCASSYRESYEQYFGPGTRLTVT.

The chain employs TRBV19 and TRBJ2-1; possible D gene TRBD1, 6 bases. This CDR3 has 14 residues. Germline assignment: CDR1 LNHDA and CDR2 SQIVND (reference sequence). Trimming took 10 bases from V and 3 from J, leaving 16 bases between them. In DNA, the CDR3 is TGTGCCACCAGGGGTGCGCTCCTCTACAATGAGCAGTTCTTC. It codes for CATRGALLYNEQFF.

The CDR3 nucleotides read TGTGCCAGCAGCCACGGACTAGCTGACGAGCAGTACTTC. Translating gives CASSHGLADEQYF. The V gene is TRBV3-1 (or the pseudogene TRBV3-2), the J gene TRBJ2-7; 8 nucleotides match TRBD2. Trimming took 3 bases from V and 5 from J; bases not matched to a gene: 3. CDR1 is LGHDT and CDR2 is YNNKEL in the germline V gene (reference sequence). This CDR3 is 13 amino acids long.